This TCR beta chain was documented in a study of T cell changes during pregnancy in multiple sclerosis. The table came from immunoSEQ multiplex PCR; TCRdb's copy has only in-frame clones and leaves some out. The sample holds about 80,000 clones; about 92% are singletons and the top ten take approximately 1.5%. Germline CDR1 SGHVS, CDR2 FQNEAQ. The length of the CDR3 is 13 residues. V lost 3 bases and J lost 8, with 10 bases in between. This chain links TRBV7-8 with TRBJ1-4, with a weak D call TRBD1 (6 bases). The sequence was obtained from a female donor with multiple sclerosis, enrolled in a pregnancy study. The input for sequencing was peripheral blood, taken before pregnancy. CDR3 residues: CASSLGGTEKLFF. In DNA form, the CDR3 reads TGTGCCAGCAGCTTGGGGGGGACAGAAAAACTGTTTTTT.